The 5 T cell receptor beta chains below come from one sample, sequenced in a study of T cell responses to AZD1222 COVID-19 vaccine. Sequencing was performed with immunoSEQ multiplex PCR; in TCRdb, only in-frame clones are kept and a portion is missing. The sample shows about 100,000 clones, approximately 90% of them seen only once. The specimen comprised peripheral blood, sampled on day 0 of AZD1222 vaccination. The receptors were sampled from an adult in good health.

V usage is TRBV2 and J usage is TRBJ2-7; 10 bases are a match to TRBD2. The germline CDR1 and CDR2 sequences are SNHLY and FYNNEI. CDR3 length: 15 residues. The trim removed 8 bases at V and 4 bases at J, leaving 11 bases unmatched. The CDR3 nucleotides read TGTGCCAGCGCCGACTCTAGCGGGGGAAGGTACGAGCAGTACTTC. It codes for CASADSSGGRYEQYF. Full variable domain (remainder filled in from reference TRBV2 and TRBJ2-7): EPEVTQTPSHQVTQMGQEVILRCVPISNHLYFYWYRQILGQKVEFLVSFYNNEISEKSEIFDDQFSVERPDGSNFTLKIRSTKLEDSAMYFCASADSSGGRYEQYFGPGTRLTVT.

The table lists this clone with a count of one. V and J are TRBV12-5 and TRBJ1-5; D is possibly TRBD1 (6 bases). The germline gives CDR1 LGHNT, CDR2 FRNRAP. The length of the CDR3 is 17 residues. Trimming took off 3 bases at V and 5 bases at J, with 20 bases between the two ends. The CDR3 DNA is TGTGCTAGTGGTTTTTCCAGGGGTTCAAACTCCTATCAGCCCCAGCATTTT. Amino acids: CASGFSRGSNSYQPQHF.

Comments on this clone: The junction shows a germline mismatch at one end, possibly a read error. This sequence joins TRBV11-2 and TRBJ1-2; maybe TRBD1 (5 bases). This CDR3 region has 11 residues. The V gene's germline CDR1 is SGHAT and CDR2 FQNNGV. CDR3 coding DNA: TGTGCCAGCAGCCGAGGGACGGCAGTCAGCTTC. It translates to CASSRGTAVSF.

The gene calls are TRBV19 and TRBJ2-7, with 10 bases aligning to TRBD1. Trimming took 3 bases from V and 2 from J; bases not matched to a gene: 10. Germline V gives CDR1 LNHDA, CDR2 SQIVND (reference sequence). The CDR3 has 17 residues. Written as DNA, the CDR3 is TGTGCCAGTAGTATTATCCCGACAGGGGGCTACGCCTACGAGCAGTACTTC. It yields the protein CASSIIPTGGYAYEQYF.

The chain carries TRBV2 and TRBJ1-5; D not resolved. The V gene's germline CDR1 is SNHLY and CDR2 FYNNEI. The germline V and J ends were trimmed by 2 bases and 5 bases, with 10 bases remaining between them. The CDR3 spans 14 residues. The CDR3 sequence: CASSEITLHQPQHF. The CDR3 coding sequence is TGTGCCAGCAGTGAAATTACCCTTCATCAGCCCCAGCATTTT.